The 31 T cell receptor beta chains reported below all come from one sample, sequenced in a study of T-cell memory formation after mild COVID-19. TCRdb reprocessed the 5' RACE reads via MiXCR and lists one record per CDR3 protein. The sample lists roughly 450,000 distinct CDR3 sequences; about 20% were seen once. Sequenced: PBMCs or a T cell subset sorted from them (not recorded which). Every receptor here comes from a man aged 18 to 29 who had mild COVID-19 (a few samples of this study predate the infection). Cell type and time point are not known.

The chain combines TRBV6-5 with TRBJ1-6; D unclear. The CDR3 length is 15 residues. With 0 bases removed from V and 9 bases from J, the gap between germline ends came to 12 bases. Germline CDR1 MNHEY, CDR2 SVGAGI. The DNA for the CDR3 is TGTGCCAGCAGTTACTCGACGGGAGTACCTTCACCCCTCCACTTT. Protein sequence: CASSYSTGVPSPLHF.

This chain links TRBV29-1 with TRBJ2-7, with TRBD1 as a possible D gene (5 bases). The germline V and J ends were trimmed by 0 bases and 0 bases, with 12 bases remaining between them. This CDR3 is 15 amino acids long. Germline V CDR1 and CDR2: SQVTM, ANQGSEA. The CDR3 sequence is CSVEEWGLSSYEQYV. The CDR3 nucleotides are TGCAGCGTTGAAGAGTGGGGCCTAAGCTCCTACGAGCAGTACGTC.

The gene calls are TRBV29-1 and TRBJ2-1, with 7 nucleotides matching TRBD2. Trimming at V came to 4 bases and at J to 3 bases, leaving 3 bases not matched to a gene. Germline CDR1 SQVTM, CDR2 ANQGSEA. This CDR3 has 13 amino acids. CDR3 protein: CSVAGTNYNEQFF. The CDR3 DNA is TGCAGCGTTGCGGGGACTAACTACAATGAGCAGTTCTTC.

The V gene is TRBV3-1, the J gene TRBJ1-1; 7 positions match TRBD1. This CDR3 contains 17 residues. With 0 bases clipped from V and 1 base from J, the junction kept 8 bases outside the gene matches. Looked up from germline, CDR1 is LGHDT and CDR2 is YNNKEL (reference sequence). The DNA for the CDR3 is TGTGCCAGCAGCCAAGAACCCCGCCGGACAGGGAACACTGAAGCTTTCTTT. It yields the protein CASSQEPRRTGNTEAFF.

This chain joins TRBV18 and TRBJ2-1, with 11 bases lining up with TRBD1. Trimming cost V 3 bases and J 9 bases; bases outside gene matches: 7. Germline assignment: CDR1 KGHSH and CDR2 LQKENI. CDR3 length: 15 residues. The chain's CDR3 is CASSPVPGQGVEQFF. The DNA for the CDR3 is TGTGCCAGCTCACCGGTACCGGGACAGGGGGTTGAGCAGTTCTTC. Complete variable domain (other parts from reference TRBV18 and TRBJ2-1): NAGVMQNPRHLVRRRGQEARLRCSPMKGHSHVYWYRQLPEEGLKFMVYLQKENIIDESGMPKERFSAEFPKEGPSILRIQQVVRGDSAAYFCASSPVPGQGVEQFFGPGTRLTVL.

V is TRBV28 and J is TRBJ1-4, with 9 bases fitting TRBD1. The junction had 4 bases not matched to a gene; V was cut back by 5 bases and J by 6 bases. Germline V gene data show CDR1 as MDHEN and CDR2 as SYDVKM. The CDR3 has 14 residues. The CDR3 loop is CASSLGDRDEKLFF. The CDR3 DNA reads as TGTGCCAGCAGTCTTGGGGACAGGGATGAAAAACTGTTTTTT.

The genes are TRBV3-1 and TRBJ2-2; D unclear. Trimming pared 0 bases from V and 4 bases from J, leaving 12 bases between. CDR1 is LGHDT, CDR2 YNNKEL, per germline (reference sequence). The CDR3 totals 16 residues. CDR3 in amino acids: CASSQDTDPFTGELFF. The CDR3 DNA follows: TGTGCCAGCAGCCAAGACACGGACCCATTCACCGGGGAGCTGTTTTTT.

The rearrangement links TRBV20-1 to TRBJ1-2, with D uncertain. Germline CDR1 and CDR2: DFQATT and SNEGSKA (reference sequence). The CDR3 totals 13 residues. The V end lost 3 bases, the J end lost 1 base, and 9 bases lay between the germline ends. The CDR3 loop reads CSARSTSNYGYTF. The CDR3 coding sequence is TGCAGTGCTAGGTCTACGAGTAACTATGGCTACACCTTC.

V is TRBV6-5 and J is TRBJ2-3; D is possibly TRBD1 (6 bases). The CDR3 spans 15 residues. Trimming took off 5 bases at V and 3 bases at J, with 15 bases between the two ends. Germline CDR1 is MNHEY and CDR2 is SVGAGI. As DNA, the CDR3 is TGTGCCAGCAGTCGACAGGCTGTGTTAACAGATACGCAGTATTTT. The encoded protein is CASSRQAVLTDTQYF.

The chain carries TRBV4-1 and TRBJ2-3, with TRBD2 as a possible D gene (6 bases). Per the germline V gene, CDR1 is MGHRA and CDR2 is YSYEKL. V shed 4 bases and J shed 0 bases, with 17 bases lying between them. This CDR3 is 17 amino acids long. CDR3 nucleotide sequence: TGCGCCAGCAGCCTAGTCCATCGGACTATAAGCACAGATACGCAGTATTTT. It specifies CASSLVHRTISTDTQYF.

V gene TRBV2 combines with J gene TRBJ1-5, with TRBD1 as a possible D gene (5 bases). V gave up 3 bases and J gave up 1 base, with 10 bases separating them. Germline lookup yields CDR1 SNHLY and CDR2 FYNNEI. The CDR3 extends over 15 amino acids. The CDR3 sequence: CASSEGLESNQPQHF. The CDR3, as DNA: TGTGCCAGCAGTGAGGGACTCGAGAGCAATCAGCCCCAGCATTTT.

This chain uses TRBV9 with TRBJ2-1, with TRBD1 as a possible D gene (5 bases). Trimming left V 0 bases short and J 8 bases short, with 18 bases between. The CDR3 loop spans 16 amino acids. Germline loops: CDR1 SGDLS, CDR2 YYNGEE. In DNA, the CDR3 is TGTGCCAGCAGCGTAGCAAGGCAGGGTGGGATCGATGAGCAGTTCTTC. Residues: CASSVARQGGIDEQFF.

The chain recombines TRBV29-1 with TRBJ2-2, with 12 bases identical to TRBD1. V shed 7 bases, J shed 6 bases, and the junction held 3 bases outside the gene matches. This CDR3 region has 13 residues. The germline CDR1 and CDR2 sequences are SQVTM and ANQGSEA. CDR3: CSAGTGGPGELFF. The CDR3, as DNA: TGCAGCGCCGGGACAGGGGGCCCCGGGGAGCTGTTTTTT.

The chain is built from TRBV3-2 and TRBJ1-1. TRBV3-2 is assigned pseudogene status. The CDR3 runs 12 residues. The CDR3 loop reads CASSLRQDGPFF. The DNA of the CDR3 is TGTGCCAGCAGCCTACGTCAGGACGGGCCTTTCTTT.

This clonotype has more than one count but fewer than ten. The chain combines TRBV21-1 with TRBJ2-5; TRBD1 was called by the table and not checked on the DNA. TRBV21-1 is annotated as a pseudogene. The CDR3 consists of 14 residues. CDR3 sequence reads: CASSNDREKETQYF. DNA of the CDR3: TGTGCCAGCAGCAATGACAGGGAGAAGGAGACCCAGTACTTC.

A few counts support this clonotype. This sequence joins TRBV12-3 or TRBV12-4 and TRBJ2-7; D is unclear. V was shortened by 4 bases and J by 3 bases, with 10 bases between the two germline ends. The CDR3 loop spans 13 amino acids. The CDR3 coding sequence is TGTGCCAGCAGTTCTCGGGTTTTCTACGAGCAGTACTTC. It codes for CASSSRVFYEQYF.

The CDR3 spells CAAGGVRVSNEQFF. In DNA form, the CDR3 reads TGTGCCGCTGGGGGGGTAAGGGTTAGTAATGAGCAGTTCTTC. The V and J genes are TRBV6-6 and TRBJ2-1, with 7 bases fitting TRBD2. In germline, CDR1 is MNHNY, CDR2 SVGAGI (reference sequence). J gave up 7 bases and V 11 bases, and 14 bases lay outside the gene matches. The CDR3 has 14 amino acids.

The V gene is TRBV4-3, the J gene TRBJ2-5; TRBD2 is a possible D gene (6 bases). CDR1 is LGHNA and CDR2 is YSLEER in the germline V gene. The CDR3 contains 14 residues. V was shortened by 1 base and J by 5 bases, with 11 bases between the two germline ends. The CDR3 sequence: CASSQGRAAETQYF. The CDR3 nucleotides read TGCGCCAGCAGCCAAGGGAGGGCGGCGGAGACCCAGTACTTC.

This chain uses TRBV5-4 with TRBJ2-1, with 11 bases aligning to TRBD2. The germline V gene encodes CDR1 SGHNT and CDR2 YYREEE (reference sequence). V was clipped by 5 bases and J by 8 bases; unmatched bases: 9. The CDR3 is 15 amino acids. CDR3 region: CASRFSGGALDEQFF. The CDR3 region has the DNA TGTGCCAGCAGGTTTAGCGGGGGGGCCTTAGATGAGCAGTTCTTC.

The V call is TRBV2, the J call TRBJ1-5; a weak D match, TRBD1 (5 bases). The CDR3 loop spans 17 amino acids. Germline V gene sequence: CDR1 SNHLY, CDR2 FYNNEI. V was trimmed by 3 bases and J by 0 bases, leaving 15 bases between them. CDR3 sequence reads: CASSERAGILSNQPQHF. The DNA of the CDR3 is TGTGCCAGCAGTGAGAGAGCAGGGATCCTTAGCAATCAGCCCCAGCATTTT.

The chain links TRBV6-2 or TRBV6-3 to TRBJ1-2, with D unclear. This CDR3 spans 14 amino acids. The germline gives CDR1 MNHEY, CDR2 SVGEGT. Deletions cut 1 base from V and 7 bases from J, with 13 bases between. The chain's CDR3 is CASSYYWSGSGYTF. For the CDR3, the DNA is TGTGCCAGCAGTTACTACTGGTCGGGCTCTGGCTACACCTTC.

This clonotype has more than one count but fewer than ten. V and J are TRBV12-3 or TRBV12-4 and TRBJ1-6, with a tentative D call TRBD1 (6 bases). CDR3 length: 15 amino acids. V gave up 6 bases and J gave up 7 bases, with 16 bases separating them. The CDR3 is CASRQRTANNSPLHF. DNA for the CDR3: TGTGCCAGCAGACAACGGACAGCTAACAATTCACCCCTCCACTTT.

This clonotype has a count of ten or more. This chain uses TRBV5-1 with TRBJ2-1; unclear D gene. Germline assignment: CDR1 SGHRS and CDR2 YFSETQ. This CDR3 comprises 17 residues. V was clipped by 4 bases and J by 4 bases, with 21 bases between them. The CDR3 sequence: CASSLKIADGRYNEQFF. CDR3 nucleotides: TGCGCCAGCAGCCTGAAGATTGCGGACGGTCGTTACAATGAGCAGTTCTTC.

This clonotype turned up a few times. The V and J genes are TRBV19 and TRBJ2-1; no clear D. The CDR3 contains 14 residues. From germline, CDR1 is LNHDA and CDR2 SQIVND (reference sequence). The ends were cut back, 3 bases at V and 4 bases at J, with 10 bases in the middle. The CDR3, as DNA: TGTGCCAGTAGTATGGGTGAAGGGTACAATGAGCAGTTCTTC. Its translation is CASSMGEGYNEQFF.

The rearrangement links TRBV20-1 to TRBJ1-3; D gene uncertain. CDR1 and CDR2 from the germline V gene are DFQATT and SNEGSKA (reference sequence). Trimming took off 2 bases at V and 7 bases at J, with 12 bases between the two ends. The CDR3 is 13 amino acids. CDR3: CSARKSEENTIYF. CDR3 coding DNA: TGCAGTGCTAGAAAGTCAGAGGAGAACACCATATATTTT.

This clonotype has a handful of counts. V is TRBV20-1 and J is TRBJ2-1; no reliable D call. The CDR3 is made up of 12 amino acids. V was shortened by 0 bases and J by 8 bases, with 8 bases between the two germline ends. Germline CDR1 is DFQATT and CDR2 is SNEGSKA (reference sequence). The CDR3 DNA is TGCAGTGCTAGAGAAAACGGTGATGAGCAGTTCTTC. It encodes CSARENGDEQFF.

This clonotype was observed a few times. The J gene is TRBJ2-3, the V gene TRBV6-2 or TRBV6-3; weak D call: TRBD1 (5 bases). Germline V gives CDR1 MNHEY, CDR2 SVGEGT. The CDR3 runs to 13 residues. V lost 5 bases and J 3 bases, leaving 9 bases between the germline ends. CDR3 loop: CASSRAGTDTQYF. In DNA form, the CDR3 reads TGTGCCAGCAGTAGAGCAGGGACAGATACGCAGTATTTT.

The J gene is TRBJ2-7, the V gene TRBV4-2, with D unresolved. The CDR3 has 14 amino acids. The germline V and J ends were trimmed by 1 base and 2 bases, with 9 bases remaining between them. Germline V gene lookup returns CDR1 LGHNA and CDR2 YNFKEQ. In nucleotides, the CDR3 is TGTGCCAGCAGCCAAGGGGGTGGGCCCTACGAGCAGTACTTC. Residues: CASSQGGGPYEQYF.

The chain recombines TRBV7-9 with TRBJ2-1, with a possible D match to TRBD1 (5 bases). The germline V and J ends were trimmed by 5 bases and 4 bases, with 15 bases remaining between them. The CDR3 has 15 residues. CDR1 is SEHNR, CDR2 FQNEAQ, per germline (reference sequence). The CDR3 DNA reads as TGTGCCAGCAGCACGGACATGATGAGGTACAATGAGCAGTTCTTC. This sequence encodes CASSTDMMRYNEQFF.

This clonotype came up many times. The V call is TRBV27, the J call TRBJ1-1; perhaps TRBD1 as D (6 bases). Germline CDR1 MNHEY, CDR2 SMNVEV (reference sequence). Trimming took 2 bases from V and 5 from J, leaving 12 bases between them. The CDR3 consists of 14 residues. Here the CDR3 reads CASSLQGRGTEAFF. Here the CDR3 DNA reads TGTGCCAGCAGTTTACAGGGGAGAGGGACTGAAGCTTTCTTT.

Note on this clonotype: Being one base from a much bigger clone, this may be a read error. The genes are TRBV5-1 and TRBJ2-1; 8 bases match TRBD2. Germline-derived CDR1 and CDR2 are SGHRS and YFSETQ. The CDR3 contains 16 residues. DNA of the CDR3: TGCGCCAGCAGCCCGGTAGCGGGAAGCTCCTACAATGAGCAGTTATTC. Translated, it gives CASSPVAGSSYNEQLF. The variable domain in full, with the rest retrieved from reference TRBV5-1 and TRBJ2-1, is KAGVTQTPRYLIKTRGQQVTLSCSPISGHRSVSWYQQTPGQGLQFLFEYFSETQRNKGNFPGRFSGRQFSNSRSEMNVSTLELGDSALYLCASSPVAGSSYNEQLFGPGTRLTVL.